One and the same sample provided the 14 T cell receptor beta chains below, sequenced in a study of shared clonotypes between healthy human individuals. Using immunoSEQ multiplex PCR, the repertoire was profiled, and TCRdb retains in-frame clones only, with some absent. The sample includes about 2.4 million clones, roughly 92% seen only once; the top ten take roughly 0.14%. The specimen was naive CD4+ T cells sorted from blood. The subset here: CD45RA+ positively selected. The receptors derive from a man between 18 and 35 years old in good health.

The J gene is TRBJ1-5, the V gene TRBV19; no definite D call. V lost 0 bases to trimming and J lost 6 bases, with 12 bases between them. The CDR3 runs to 15 residues. Germline V gene data show CDR1 as LNHDA and CDR2 as SQIVND (reference sequence). CDR3 amino acids: CASSIDPAAGQPQHF. CDR3 coding DNA: TGTGCCAGTAGTATAGATCCGGCCGCAGGTCAGCCCCAGCATTTT.

The chain links TRBV7-2 to TRBJ2-1; 13 bases are a match to TRBD2. The ends lost 5 bases at V and 2 bases at J; junction bases unmatched: 9. CDR3 length: 18 amino acids. Germline values: CDR1 SGHTA, CDR2 FQGNSA. This CDR3 reads CASSIRTSGSNTYNEQFF. In DNA form, the CDR3 reads TGTGCCAGCAGCATACGGACTAGCGGGAGCAATACCTACAATGAGCAGTTCTTC.

The genes are TRBV4-3 and TRBJ2-3; D remains ambiguous. The V end lost 0 bases, the J end lost 4 bases, and 5 bases lay between the germline ends. Germline V gives CDR1 LGHNA, CDR2 YSLEER. The CDR3 is made up of 13 amino acids. The CDR3 region is CASSQDKADTQYF. The CDR3 DNA reads TGCGCCAGCAGCCAAGATAAGGCAGATACGCAGTATTTT.

This chain joins TRBV12-5 and TRBJ1-5; 9 nucleotides match TRBD1. Trimming at V came to 5 bases and at J to 6 bases, leaving 8 bases not matched to a gene. CDR3 size: 15 residues. The germline V gene has CDR1 LGHNT and CDR2 FRNRAP. Written as DNA, the CDR3 is TGTGCTAGTGGTCCCGGAGGACAGGGGAGTCAGCCCCAGCATTTT. It translates to CASGPGGQGSQPQHF.

V is TRBV13 and J is TRBJ1-6; no definite D call. Per the germline V gene, CDR1 is PRHDT and CDR2 is FYEKMQ (reference sequence). This CDR3 comprises 17 residues. Deletions cut 0 bases from V and 4 bases from J, with 13 bases between. CDR3 sequence reads: CASSLGLTDGYNSPLHF. DNA for the CDR3: TGTGCCAGCAGCTTAGGCCTTACGGACGGTTATAATTCACCCCTCCACTTT.

Only one count was recorded for this clone. This rearrangement joins TRBV27 to TRBJ1-2; TRBD1 is a possible D gene (5 bases). The germline V gene encodes CDR1 MNHEY and CDR2 SMNVEV (reference sequence). This CDR3 comprises 13 residues. V lost 4 bases and J 4 bases, leaving 10 bases between the germline ends. The CDR3 sequence is CASSSFDSYGYTF. CDR3 nucleotides: TGTGCCAGCAGTTCGTTTGACAGCTATGGCTACACCTTC.

The rearrangement joins TRBV27 to TRBJ1-1; TRBD1 matches at 10 bases. Germline-derived CDR1 and CDR2 are MNHEY and SMNVEV (reference sequence). J gave up 4 bases and V 2 bases, and 7 bases lay outside the gene matches. CDR3 length: 16 amino acids. This CDR3 is CASSLRQGAGGTEAFF. The CDR3 DNA sequence: TGTGCCAGCAGTTTACGACAGGGGGCTGGCGGCACTGAAGCTTTCTTT.

This chain links TRBV9 with TRBJ2-3; D is uncertain. From germline, CDR1 is SGDLS and CDR2 YYNGEE. This CDR3 is 15 amino acids long. V gave up 9 bases and J gave up 0 bases, with 17 bases separating them. The CDR3 sequence: CATTKSASSTDTQYF. The DNA for the CDR3 is TGTGCCACCACGAAGTCGGCGTCTAGCACAGATACGCAGTATTTT. Combining the CDR3 with reference TRBV9 and TRBJ2-3 gives the whole variable domain DSGVTQTPKHLITATGQRVTLRCSPRSGDLSVYWYQQSLDQGLQFLIQYYNGEERAKGNILERFSAQQFPDLHSELNLSSLELGDSALYFCATTKSASSTDTQYFGPGTRLTVL.

The J gene is TRBJ2-1, the V gene TRBV5-6; 9 nucleotides line up with TRBD2. There are 15 residues in the CDR3. V lost 2 bases, J lost 1 base, and 1 base stayed unmatched. The germline V gene encodes CDR1 SGHDT and CDR2 YYEEEE. The CDR3 nucleotides read TGTGCCAGCAGCTTAGGACTAGCGTCCTACAATGAGCAGTTCTTC. Residues: CASSLGLASYNEQFF.

This rearrangement joins TRBV6-5 to TRBJ2-3; D gene unclear. Germline assignment: CDR1 MNHEY and CDR2 SVGAGI. The V end was cut by 6 bases, the J end by 2 bases, with 9 bases between. The CDR3 has 13 residues. The chain's CDR3 is CASRGPATDTQYF. As DNA, the CDR3 is TGTGCCAGCAGGGGTCCGGCCACAGATACGCAGTATTTT.

J is TRBJ1-5 and V is TRBV10-3, with 9 bases fitting TRBD1. The V gene end was trimmed by 2 bases and the J gene end by 3 bases; junction bases not matched to a gene: 2. CDR1 and CDR2 from the germline V gene are ENHRY and SYGVKD. The CDR3 extends over 15 amino acids. CDR3 DNA: TGTGCCATCAGTGAGGGACAGGGGTACAATCAGCCCCAGCATTTT. Its translation: CAISEGQGYNQPQHF.

V is TRBV5-4 and J is TRBJ1-2, with 8 bases lining up with TRBD1. The junction had 4 bases not matched to a gene; V was cut back by 4 bases and J by 8 bases. CDR1 and CDR2 (germline): SGHNT, YYREEE (reference sequence). This CDR3 is built from 12 residues. The CDR3 sequence: CASSAQGVGYTF. The CDR3 DNA is TGTGCCAGCAGCGCACAGGGGGTCGGCTACACCTTC.

This rearrangement joins TRBV7-2 to TRBJ2-7; 10 nucleotides line up with TRBD1. J was trimmed by 5 bases and V by 7 bases; bases with no gene match: 8. This CDR3 is 14 amino acids long. Germline CDR1 is SGHTA and CDR2 is FQGNSA. The CDR3 coding sequence is TGTGCCAGCACCTGGTCCGGGACAGGGGACGAGCAGTACTTC. Its translation is CASTWSGTGDEQYF.

This clone occurred a few times. The CDR3 nucleotides read TGTGCCAGCAGTGGACAGTTCAATTCACCCCTCCACTTT. It specifies CASSGQFNSPLHF. The gene calls are TRBV2 and TRBJ1-6; tentatively, D is TRBD1 (5 bases). The germline V gene encodes CDR1 SNHLY and CDR2 FYNNEI. Trimming took off 4 bases at V and 7 bases at J, with 8 bases between the two ends. CDR3 length: 13 residues.